This is a list of T cell receptor beta chains from one sample in a study of shared clonotypes between healthy human individuals. Data came from immunoSEQ multiplex PCR; TCRdb stores just in-frame clones and leaves some out. The table records approximately 1.4 million clones, under 99% of them present only once. The sequencing sample was made of naive CD4+ T cells sorted from blood. The receptors were sampled from a man aged 25 to 40 in good health. Both conserved end residues are part of each CDR3. D genes are given only for firm matches. The size of a clone is reported for some rows only, either as once, few or many, or as a class for expanded clones.

d_call j_call clone_size v_call cdr3_aa cdr3_nt
. TRBJ1-1 once TRBV2 CASSDRMWMNTEAFF TGTGCCAGCAGTGACAGGATGTGGATGAACACTGAAGCTTTCTTT
. TRBJ2-3 . TRBV19 CASSDISTDTQYF TGTGCCAGTTCGGACATTAGCACAGATACGCAGTATTTT
. TRBJ2-5 . TRBV9 CASSPWGGPETQYF TGCGCCAGCAGCCCCTGGGGGGGGCCAGAGACCCAGTACTTC
TRBD2 TRBJ2-7 . TRBV9 CASSAGTTSYEQYF TGTGCCAGCAGCGCGGGGACTACCTCCTACGAGCAGTACTTC
. TRBJ2-1 . TRBV11-3 CASSPAVGGGDEQFF TGTGCCAGCAGCCCCGCAGTGGGAGGGGGCGATGAGCAGTTCTTC
. TRBJ2-5 . TRBV6-1 CASSWYSGGETQYF TGTGCCAGCAGTTGGTACTCCGGTGGCGAGACCCAGTACTTC
TRBD1 TRBJ2-1 . TRBV29-1 CSLAAGTGITHNEQFF TGCAGCCTCGCGGCCGGGACAGGGATCACACACAATGAGCAGTTCTTC
TRBD2 TRBJ2-2 . TRBV4-3 CASSRKGVIGGSWSGELFF TGCGCCAGCAGCCGCAAGGGCGTCATAGGCGGGAGTTGGTCCGGGGAGCTGTTTTTT
TRBD2 TRBJ2-7 few TRBV9 CASSVGPRGGDEQYF TGTGCCAGCAGCGTAGGTCCACGGGGGGGTGACGAGCAGTACTTC
. TRBJ2-2 . TRBV28 CASSLWRPNTGELFF TGTGCCAGCAGTTTATGGCGCCCTAACACCGGGGAGCTGTTTTTT
. TRBJ1-3 . TRBV27 CASSRRQAGYTIYF TGTGCCAGCAGCCGTCGACAGGCTGGGTACACCATATATTTT
. TRBJ2-1 . TRBV30 CAWNVCRGSSYNEQFF TGTGCCTGGAATGTATGTCGGGGGAGCTCCTACAATGAGCAGTTCTTC
TRBD1 TRBJ1-3 . TRBV5-1 CASSRTGLGNTIYF TGCGCCAGCAGCCGGACAGGGCTCGGAAACACCATATATTTT
. TRBJ2-1 . TRBV15 CATSRATRTPLIF TGTGCCACCAGCAGAGCGACCCGGACTCCCCTGATCTTC
. TRBJ2-2 . TRBV10-1 CASSETPAGANTGELFF TGCGCCAGCAGTGAAACTCCGGCAGGGGCGAACACCGGGGAGCTGTTTTTT
. TRBJ2-7 . TRBV4-3 CASSQDLAVSYEQYF TGCGCCAGCAGCCAAGATCTGGCTGTCTCCTACGAGCAGTACTTC
. TRBJ2-3 . TRBV7-9 CASSFGYTDTQYF TGTGCCAGCAGCTTTGGGTACACAGATACGCAGTATTTT
. TRBJ1-3 few TRBV7-2 CASSPRLGRGPGNTIYF TGTGCCAGCAGCCCACGGCTGGGTCGCGGTCCGGGAAACACCATATATTTT
. TRBJ1-1 . TRBV10-2 CASSEGGFTEAFF TGCGCCAGCAGTGAGGGTGGATTCACTGAAGCTTTCTTT
. TRBJ2-2 once TRBV5-1 CASSLFTGGTAGELFF TGCGCCAGCAGCTTGTTCACAGGAGGAACGGCCGGGGAGCTGTTTTTT